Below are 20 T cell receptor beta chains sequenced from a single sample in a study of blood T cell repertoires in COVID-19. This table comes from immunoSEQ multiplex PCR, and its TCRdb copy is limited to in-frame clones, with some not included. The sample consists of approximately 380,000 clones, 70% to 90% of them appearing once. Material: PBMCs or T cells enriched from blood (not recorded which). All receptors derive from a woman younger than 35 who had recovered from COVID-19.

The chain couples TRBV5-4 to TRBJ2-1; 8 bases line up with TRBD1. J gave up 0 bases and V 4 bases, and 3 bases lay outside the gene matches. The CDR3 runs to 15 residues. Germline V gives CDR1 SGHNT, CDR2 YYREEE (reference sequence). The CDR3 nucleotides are TGTGCCAGCAGCCTCACAGGGGGCTCCTACAATGAGCAGTTCTTC. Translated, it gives CASSLTGGSYNEQFF.

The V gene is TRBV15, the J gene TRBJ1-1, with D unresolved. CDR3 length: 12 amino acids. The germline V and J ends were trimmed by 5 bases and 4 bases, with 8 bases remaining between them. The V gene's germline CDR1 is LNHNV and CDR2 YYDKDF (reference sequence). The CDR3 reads CATSFSFTEAFF. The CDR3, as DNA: TGTGCCACCAGCTTCAGTTTCACTGAAGCTTTCTTT.

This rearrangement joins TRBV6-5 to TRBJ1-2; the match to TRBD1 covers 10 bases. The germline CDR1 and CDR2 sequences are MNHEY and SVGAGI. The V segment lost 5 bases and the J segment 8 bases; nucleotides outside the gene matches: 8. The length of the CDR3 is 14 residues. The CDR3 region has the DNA TGTGCCAGCAGTCCTGGGACAGGGGTATTCGGCTACACCTTC. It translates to CASSPGTGVFGYTF.

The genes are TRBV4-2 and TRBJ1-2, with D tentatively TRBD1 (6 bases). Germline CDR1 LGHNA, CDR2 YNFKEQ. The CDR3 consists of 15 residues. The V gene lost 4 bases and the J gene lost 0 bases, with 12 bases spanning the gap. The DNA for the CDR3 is TGTGCCAGCAGCCGCACAGGGACTACTAACTATGGCTACACCTTC. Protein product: CASSRTGTTNYGYTF.

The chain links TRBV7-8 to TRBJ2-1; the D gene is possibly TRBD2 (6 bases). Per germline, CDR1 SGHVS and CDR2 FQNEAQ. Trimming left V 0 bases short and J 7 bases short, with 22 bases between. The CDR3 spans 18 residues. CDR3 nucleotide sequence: TGTGCCAGCAGCTTAGCAGCCACCGGGAGCACCGGCCATAATGAGCAGTTCTTC. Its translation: CASSLAATGSTGHNEQFF.

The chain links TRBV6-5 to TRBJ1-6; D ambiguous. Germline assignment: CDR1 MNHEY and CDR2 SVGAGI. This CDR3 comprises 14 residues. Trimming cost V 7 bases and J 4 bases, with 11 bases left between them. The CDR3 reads CASIPTTYNSPLHF. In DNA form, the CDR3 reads TGTGCCAGCATTCCGACAACGTATAATTCACCCCTCCACTTT.

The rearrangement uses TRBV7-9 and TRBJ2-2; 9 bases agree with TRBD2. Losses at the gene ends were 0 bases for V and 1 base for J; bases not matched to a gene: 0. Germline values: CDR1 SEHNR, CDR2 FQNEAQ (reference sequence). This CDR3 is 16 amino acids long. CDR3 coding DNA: TGTGCCAGCAGCTTAGCTAGCGGGGGGAACACCGGGGAGCTGTTTTTT. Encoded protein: CASSLASGGNTGELFF.

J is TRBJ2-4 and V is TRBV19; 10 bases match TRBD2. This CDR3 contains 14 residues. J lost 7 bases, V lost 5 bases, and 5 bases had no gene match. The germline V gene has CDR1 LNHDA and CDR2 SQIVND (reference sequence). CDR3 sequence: CASSFGLAENIQYF. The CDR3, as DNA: TGTGCCAGTAGTTTCGGACTAGCGGAGAACATTCAGTACTTC.

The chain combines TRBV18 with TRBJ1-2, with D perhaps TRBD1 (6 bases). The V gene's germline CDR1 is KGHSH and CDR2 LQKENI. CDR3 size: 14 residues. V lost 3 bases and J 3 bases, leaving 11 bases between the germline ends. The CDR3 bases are TGTGCCAGCTCACCGCCAGGGGCAGACTATGGCTACACCTTC. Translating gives CASSPPGADYGYTF.

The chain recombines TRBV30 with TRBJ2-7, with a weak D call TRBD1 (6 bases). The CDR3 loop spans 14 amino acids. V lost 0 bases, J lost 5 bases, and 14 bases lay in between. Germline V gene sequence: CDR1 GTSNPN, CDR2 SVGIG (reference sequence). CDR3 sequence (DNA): TGTGCCTGGAGTGTACGGGGCAGGGGACACGAGCAGTACTTC. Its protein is CAWSVRGRGHEQYF.

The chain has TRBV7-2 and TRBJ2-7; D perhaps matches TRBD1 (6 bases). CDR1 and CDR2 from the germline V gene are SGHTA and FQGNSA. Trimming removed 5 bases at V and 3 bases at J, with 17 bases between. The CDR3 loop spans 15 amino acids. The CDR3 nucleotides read TGTGCCAGCAGCCTCAGGACAGTCTCGCACTACGAGCAGTACTTC. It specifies CASSLRTVSHYEQYF.

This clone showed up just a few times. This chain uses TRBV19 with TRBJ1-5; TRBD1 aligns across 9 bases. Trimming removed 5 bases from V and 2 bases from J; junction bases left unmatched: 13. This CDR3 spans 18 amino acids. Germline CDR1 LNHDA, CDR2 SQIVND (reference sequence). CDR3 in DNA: TGTGCCAGTAGTCCTCCAGCACAGGGGGCGAGAGGCAATCAGCCCCAGCATTTT. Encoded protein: CASSPPAQGARGNQPQHF.

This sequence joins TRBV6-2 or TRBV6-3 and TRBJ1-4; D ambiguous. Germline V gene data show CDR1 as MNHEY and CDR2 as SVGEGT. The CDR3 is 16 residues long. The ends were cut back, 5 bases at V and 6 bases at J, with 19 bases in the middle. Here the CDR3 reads CASSHPPGRNDEKLFF. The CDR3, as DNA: TGTGCCAGCAGTCACCCTCCCGGCAGGAATGATGAAAAACTGTTTTTT.

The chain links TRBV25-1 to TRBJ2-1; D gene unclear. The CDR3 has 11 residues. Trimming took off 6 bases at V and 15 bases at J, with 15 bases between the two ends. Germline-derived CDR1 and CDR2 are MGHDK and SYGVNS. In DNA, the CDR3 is TGTGCCAGCAGCATAGGTATCAGGCCGTTCTTC. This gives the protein CASSIGIRPFF.

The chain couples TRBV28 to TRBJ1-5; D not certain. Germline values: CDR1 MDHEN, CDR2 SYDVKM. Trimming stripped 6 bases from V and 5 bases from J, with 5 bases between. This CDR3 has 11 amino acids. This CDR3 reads CASSLDQPQHF. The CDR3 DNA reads TGTGCCAGCAGCCTCGATCAGCCCCAGCATTTT. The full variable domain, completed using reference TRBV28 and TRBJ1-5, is DVKVTQSSRYLVKRTGEKVFLECVQDMDHENMFWYRQDPGLGLRLIYFSYDVKMKEKGDIPEGYSVSREKKERFSLILESASTNQTSMYLCASSLDQPQHFGDGTRLSIL.

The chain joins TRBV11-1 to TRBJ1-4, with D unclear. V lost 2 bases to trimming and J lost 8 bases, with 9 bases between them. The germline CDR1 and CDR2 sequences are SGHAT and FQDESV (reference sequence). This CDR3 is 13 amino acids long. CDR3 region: CASSLWSGEKLFF. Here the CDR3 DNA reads TGTGCCAGCAGCTTATGGAGTGGCGAAAAACTGTTTTTT.

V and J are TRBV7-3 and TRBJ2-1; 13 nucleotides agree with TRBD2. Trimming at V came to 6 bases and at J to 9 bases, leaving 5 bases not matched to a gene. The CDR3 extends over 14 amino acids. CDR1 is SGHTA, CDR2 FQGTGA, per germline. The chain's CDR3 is CASSPTSGGFEQFF. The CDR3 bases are TGTGCCAGCAGTCCGACTAGCGGGGGGTTTGAGCAGTTCTTC.

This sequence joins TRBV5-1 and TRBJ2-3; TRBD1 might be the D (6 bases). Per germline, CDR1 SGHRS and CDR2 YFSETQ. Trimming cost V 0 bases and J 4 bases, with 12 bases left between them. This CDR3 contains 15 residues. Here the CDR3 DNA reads TGCGCCAGCAGCTTGGGGGCAGGGGAGCCAGATACGCAGTATTTT. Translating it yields CASSLGAGEPDTQYF.

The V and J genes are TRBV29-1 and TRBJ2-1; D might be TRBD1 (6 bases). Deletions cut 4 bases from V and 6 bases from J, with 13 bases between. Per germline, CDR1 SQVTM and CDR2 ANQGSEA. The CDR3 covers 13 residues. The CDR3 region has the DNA TGCAGCGTTGTGAGGGGGATCGGCAATGAGCAGTTCTTC. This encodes CSVVRGIGNEQFF.

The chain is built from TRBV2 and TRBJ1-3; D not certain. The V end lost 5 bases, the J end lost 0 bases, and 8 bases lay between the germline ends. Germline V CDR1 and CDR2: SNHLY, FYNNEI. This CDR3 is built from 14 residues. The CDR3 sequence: CASSPLSSGNTIYF. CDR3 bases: TGTGCCAGCAGTCCGCTGAGCTCTGGAAACACCATATATTTT. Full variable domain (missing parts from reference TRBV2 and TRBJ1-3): EPEVTQTPSHQVTQMGQEVILRCVPISNHLYFYWYRQILGQKVEFLVSFYNNEISEKSEIFDDQFSVERPDGSNFTLKIRSTKLEDSAMYFCASSPLSSGNTIYFGEGSWLTVV.